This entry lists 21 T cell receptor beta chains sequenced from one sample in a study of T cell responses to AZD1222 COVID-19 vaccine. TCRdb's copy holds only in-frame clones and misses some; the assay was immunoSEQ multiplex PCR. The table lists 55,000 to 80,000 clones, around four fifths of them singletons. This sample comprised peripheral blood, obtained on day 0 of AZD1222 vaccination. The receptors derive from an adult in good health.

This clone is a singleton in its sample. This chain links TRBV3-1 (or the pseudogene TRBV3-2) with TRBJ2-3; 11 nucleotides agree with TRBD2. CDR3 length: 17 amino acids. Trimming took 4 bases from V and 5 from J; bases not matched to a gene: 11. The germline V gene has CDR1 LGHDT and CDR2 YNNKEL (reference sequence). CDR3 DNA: TGTGCCAGCAGCCCCGGACTAGCGGGTCCTCCGGGAGATACGCAGTATTTT. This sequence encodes CASSPGLAGPPGDTQYF.

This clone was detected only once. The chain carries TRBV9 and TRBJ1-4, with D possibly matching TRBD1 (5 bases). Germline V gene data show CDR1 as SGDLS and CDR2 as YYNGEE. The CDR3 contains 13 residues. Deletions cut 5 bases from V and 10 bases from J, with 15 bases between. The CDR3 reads CASSLRAEGKLFF. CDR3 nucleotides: TGTGCCAGCAGTCTCAGGGCCGAAGGAAAACTGTTTTTT.

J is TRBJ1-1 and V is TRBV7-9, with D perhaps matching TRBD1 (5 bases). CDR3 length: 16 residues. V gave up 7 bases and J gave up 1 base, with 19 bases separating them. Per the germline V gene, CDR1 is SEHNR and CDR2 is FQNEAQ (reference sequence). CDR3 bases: TGTGCCAGCAAAACTCTAAAGGCAGGGTCGAACACTGAAGCTTTCTTT. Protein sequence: CASKTLKAGSNTEAFF.

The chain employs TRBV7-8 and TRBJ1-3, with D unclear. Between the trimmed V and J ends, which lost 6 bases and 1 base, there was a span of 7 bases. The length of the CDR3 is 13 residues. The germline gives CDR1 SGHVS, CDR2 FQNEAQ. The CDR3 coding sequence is TGTGCCAGCAGTTGGGATTCTGGAAACACCATATATTTT. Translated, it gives CASSWDSGNTIYF. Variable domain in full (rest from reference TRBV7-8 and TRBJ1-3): GAGVSQSPRYKVAKRGQDVALRCDPISGHVSLFWYQQALGQGPEFLTYFQNEAQLDKSGLPSDRFFAERPEGSVSTLKIQRTQQEDSAVYLCASSWDSGNTIYFGEGSWLTVV.

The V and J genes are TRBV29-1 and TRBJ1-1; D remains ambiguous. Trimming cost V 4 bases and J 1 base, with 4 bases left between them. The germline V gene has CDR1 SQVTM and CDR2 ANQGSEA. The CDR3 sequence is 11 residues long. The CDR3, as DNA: TGCAGCGTTGGGAAGAACACTGAAGCTTTCTTT. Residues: CSVGKNTEAFF. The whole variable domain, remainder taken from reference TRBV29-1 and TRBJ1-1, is SAVISQKPSRDICQRGTSLTIQCQVDSQVTMMFWYRQQPGQSLTLIATANQGSEATYESGFVIDKFPISRPNLTFSTLTVSNMSPEDSSIYLCSVGKNTEAFFGQGTRLTVV.

The CDR3 DNA reads as TGTGCCAGCAGCTTAGATGGGACTGAAGCTTTCTTT. Amino acid sequence: CASSLDGTEAFF. The chain employs TRBV11-2 and TRBJ1-1, with unresolved D. The germline CDR1 and CDR2 sequences are SGHAT and FQNNGV. The CDR3 extends over 12 amino acids. Deletions cut 0 bases from V and 5 bases from J, with 4 bases between.

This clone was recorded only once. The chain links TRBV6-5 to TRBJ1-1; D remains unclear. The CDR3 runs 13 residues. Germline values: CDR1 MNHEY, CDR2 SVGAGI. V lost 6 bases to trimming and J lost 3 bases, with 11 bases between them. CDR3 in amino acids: CASSPHTDTEAFF. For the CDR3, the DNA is TGTGCCAGCAGCCCACATACGGACACTGAAGCTTTCTTT.

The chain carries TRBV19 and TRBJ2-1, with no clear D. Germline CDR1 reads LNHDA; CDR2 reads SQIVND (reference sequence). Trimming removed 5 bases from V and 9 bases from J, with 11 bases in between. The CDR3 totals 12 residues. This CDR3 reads CASSPALGEQFF. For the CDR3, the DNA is TGTGCCAGTAGTCCAGCGTTGGGTGAGCAGTTCTTC.

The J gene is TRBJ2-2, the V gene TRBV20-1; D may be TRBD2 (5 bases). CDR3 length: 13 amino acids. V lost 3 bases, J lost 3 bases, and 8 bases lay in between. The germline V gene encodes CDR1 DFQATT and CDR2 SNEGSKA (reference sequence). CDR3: CSASKGDTGELFF. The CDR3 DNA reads TGCAGTGCTAGTAAGGGAGACACCGGGGAGCTGTTTTTT.

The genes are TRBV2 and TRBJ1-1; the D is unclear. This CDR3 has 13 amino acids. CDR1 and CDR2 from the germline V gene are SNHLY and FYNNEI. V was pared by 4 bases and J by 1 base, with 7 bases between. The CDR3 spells CASSADTNTEAFF. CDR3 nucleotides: TGTGCCAGCAGTGCAGATACGAACACTGAAGCTTTCTTT.

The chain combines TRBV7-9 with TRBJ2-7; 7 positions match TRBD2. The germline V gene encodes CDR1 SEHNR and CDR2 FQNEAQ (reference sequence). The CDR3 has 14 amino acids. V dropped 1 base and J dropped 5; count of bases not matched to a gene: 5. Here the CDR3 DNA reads TGTGCCAGCAGCTTAGAGCGGGGTCTCGACGAGCAGTACTTC. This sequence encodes CASSLERGLDEQYF.

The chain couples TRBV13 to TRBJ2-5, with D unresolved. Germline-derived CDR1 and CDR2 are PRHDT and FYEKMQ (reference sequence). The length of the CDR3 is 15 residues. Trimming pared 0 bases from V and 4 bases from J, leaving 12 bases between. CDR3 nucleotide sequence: TGTGCCAGCAGCTTAGGCGGGCCCTTTGGAGAGACCCAGTACTTC. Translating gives CASSLGGPFGETQYF.

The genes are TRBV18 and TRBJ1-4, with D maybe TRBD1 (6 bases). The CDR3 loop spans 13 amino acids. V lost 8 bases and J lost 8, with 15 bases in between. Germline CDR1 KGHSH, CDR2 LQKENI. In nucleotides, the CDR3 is TGTGCCAGCCGAGGACAGCTGGGGGAAAAACTGTTTTTT. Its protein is CASRGQLGEKLFF.

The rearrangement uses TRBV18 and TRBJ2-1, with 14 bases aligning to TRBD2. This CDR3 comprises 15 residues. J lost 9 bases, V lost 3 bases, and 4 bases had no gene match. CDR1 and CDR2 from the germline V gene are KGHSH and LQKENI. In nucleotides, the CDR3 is TGTGCCAGCTCACCGCCGGGACTAGCGGGAGTTGAGCAGTTCTTC. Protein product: CASSPPGLAGVEQFF.

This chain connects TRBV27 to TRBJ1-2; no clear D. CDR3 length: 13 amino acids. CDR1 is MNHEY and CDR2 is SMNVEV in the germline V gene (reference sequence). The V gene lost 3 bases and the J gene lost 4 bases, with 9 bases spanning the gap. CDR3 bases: TGTGCCAGCAGTTTTCGCCCCTCCTATGGCTACACCTTC. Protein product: CASSFRPSYGYTF.

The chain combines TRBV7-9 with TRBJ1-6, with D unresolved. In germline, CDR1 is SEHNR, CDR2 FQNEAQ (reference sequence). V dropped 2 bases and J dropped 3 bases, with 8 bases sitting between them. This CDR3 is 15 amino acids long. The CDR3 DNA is TGTGCCAGCAGCTTATCCACAGACTATAATTCACCCCTCCACTTT. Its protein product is CASSLSTDYNSPLHF.

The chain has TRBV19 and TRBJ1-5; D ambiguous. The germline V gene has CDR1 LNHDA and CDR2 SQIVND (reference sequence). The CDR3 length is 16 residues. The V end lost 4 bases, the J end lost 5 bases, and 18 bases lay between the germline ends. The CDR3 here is CASSTWAGGGDQPQHF. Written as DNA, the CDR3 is TGTGCCAGTAGTACGTGGGCGGGCGGTGGCGATCAGCCCCAGCATTTT.

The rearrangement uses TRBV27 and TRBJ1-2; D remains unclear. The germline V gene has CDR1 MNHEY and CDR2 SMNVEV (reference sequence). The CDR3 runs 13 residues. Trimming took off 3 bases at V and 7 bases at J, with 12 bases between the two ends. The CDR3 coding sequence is TGTGCCAGCAGTTTCGACCCGAGAGGTGGCTACACCTTC. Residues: CASSFDPRGGYTF.

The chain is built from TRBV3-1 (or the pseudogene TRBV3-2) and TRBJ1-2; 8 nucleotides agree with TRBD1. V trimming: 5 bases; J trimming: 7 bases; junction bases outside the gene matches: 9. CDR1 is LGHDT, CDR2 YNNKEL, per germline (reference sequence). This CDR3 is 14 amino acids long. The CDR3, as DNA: TGTGCCAGCAGCGGACAGGGTTTCAGGTCTGGCTACACCTTC. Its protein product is CASSGQGFRSGYTF.

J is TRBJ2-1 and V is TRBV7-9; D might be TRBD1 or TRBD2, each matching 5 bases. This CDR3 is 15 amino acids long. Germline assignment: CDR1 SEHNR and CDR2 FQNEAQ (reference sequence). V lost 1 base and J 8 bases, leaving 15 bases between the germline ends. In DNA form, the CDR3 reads TGTGCCAGCAGCTTAGATTGGGGGAAGGACGATGAGCAGTTCTTC. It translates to CASSLDWGKDDEQFF.

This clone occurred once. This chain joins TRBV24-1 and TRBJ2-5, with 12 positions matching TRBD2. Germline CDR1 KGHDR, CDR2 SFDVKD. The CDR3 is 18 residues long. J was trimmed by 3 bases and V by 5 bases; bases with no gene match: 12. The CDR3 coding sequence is TGTGCCACCAGTGGTCAGGGTTCTAGCGGGAGGGCTGAAGAGACCCAGTACTTC. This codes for CATSGQGSSGRAEETQYF.